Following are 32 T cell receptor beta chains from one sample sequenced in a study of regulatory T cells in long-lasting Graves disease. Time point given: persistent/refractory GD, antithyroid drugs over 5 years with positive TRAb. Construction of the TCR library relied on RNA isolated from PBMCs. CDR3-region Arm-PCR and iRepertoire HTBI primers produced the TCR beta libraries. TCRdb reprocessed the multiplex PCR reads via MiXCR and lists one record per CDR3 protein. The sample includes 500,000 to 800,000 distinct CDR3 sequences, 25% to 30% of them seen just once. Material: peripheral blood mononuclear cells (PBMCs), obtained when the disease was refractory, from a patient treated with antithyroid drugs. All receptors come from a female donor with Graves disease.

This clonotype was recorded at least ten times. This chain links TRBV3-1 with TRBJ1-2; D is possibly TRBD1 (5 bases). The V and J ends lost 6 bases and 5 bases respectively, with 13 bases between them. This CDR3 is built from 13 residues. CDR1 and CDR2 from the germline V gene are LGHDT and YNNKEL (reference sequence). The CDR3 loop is CASRSAGGYGYTF. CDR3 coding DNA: TGTGCCAGCAGATCGGCTGGGGGGTATGGCTACACCTTC.

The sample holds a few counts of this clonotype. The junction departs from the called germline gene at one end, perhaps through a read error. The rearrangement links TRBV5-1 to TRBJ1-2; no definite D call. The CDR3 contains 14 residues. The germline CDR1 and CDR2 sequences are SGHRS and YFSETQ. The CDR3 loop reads CASSLSTSSYGYTF. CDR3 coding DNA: TGCGCCAGCAGCTTGAGCACCTCTAGCTATGGCTATACCTTC.

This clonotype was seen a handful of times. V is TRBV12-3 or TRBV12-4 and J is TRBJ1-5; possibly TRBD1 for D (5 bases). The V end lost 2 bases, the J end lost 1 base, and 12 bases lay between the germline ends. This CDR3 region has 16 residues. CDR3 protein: CASSLRGGISNQPQHF. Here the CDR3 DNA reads TGTGCCAGCAGTTTAAGGGGAGGTATAAGCAATCAGCCCCAGCATTTT.

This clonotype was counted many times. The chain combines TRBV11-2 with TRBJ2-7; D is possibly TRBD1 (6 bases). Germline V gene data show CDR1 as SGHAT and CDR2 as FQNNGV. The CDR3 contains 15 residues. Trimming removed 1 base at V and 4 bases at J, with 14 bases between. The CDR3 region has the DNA TGTGCCAGCAGCTTAGCCACAGGGCTGGCATACGAGCAGTACTTC. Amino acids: CASSLATGLAYEQYF.

The CDR3: CATSTRQAGNTDTQYF. CDR3 nucleotides: TGTGCCACCAGCACCAGACAGGCGGGTAACACAGATACGCAGTATTTT. The chain couples TRBV15 to TRBJ2-3, with D perhaps TRBD1 (6 bases). Germline V gene lookup returns CDR1 LNHNV and CDR2 YYDKDF (reference sequence). V lost 4 bases to trimming and J lost 2 bases, with 16 bases between them. The CDR3 covers 16 residues.

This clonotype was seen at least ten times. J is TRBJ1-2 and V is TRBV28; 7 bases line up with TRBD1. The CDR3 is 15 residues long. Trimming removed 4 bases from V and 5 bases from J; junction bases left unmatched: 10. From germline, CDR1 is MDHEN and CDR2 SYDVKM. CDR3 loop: CASSSRRGPLYGYTF. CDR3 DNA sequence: TGTGCCAGCAGTTCGCGGAGGGGGCCCCTGTATGGCTACACCTTC.

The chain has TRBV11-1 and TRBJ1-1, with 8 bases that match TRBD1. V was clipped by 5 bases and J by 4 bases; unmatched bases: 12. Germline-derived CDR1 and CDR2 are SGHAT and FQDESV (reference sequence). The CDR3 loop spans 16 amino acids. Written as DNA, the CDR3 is TGTGCCAGCAGCCAACGTCCAGGGGGCGCGGGCACTGAAGCTTTCTTT. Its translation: CASSQRPGGAGTEAFF.

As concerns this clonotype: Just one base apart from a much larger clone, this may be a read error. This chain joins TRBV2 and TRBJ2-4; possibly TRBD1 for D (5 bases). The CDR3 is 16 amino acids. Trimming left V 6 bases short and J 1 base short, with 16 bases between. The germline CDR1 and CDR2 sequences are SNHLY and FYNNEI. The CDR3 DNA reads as TGTGCCAGCAGGGACAAGACAGTGTTGGCCAAAAACATTCAGTACTTC. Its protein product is CASRDKTVLAKNIQYF.

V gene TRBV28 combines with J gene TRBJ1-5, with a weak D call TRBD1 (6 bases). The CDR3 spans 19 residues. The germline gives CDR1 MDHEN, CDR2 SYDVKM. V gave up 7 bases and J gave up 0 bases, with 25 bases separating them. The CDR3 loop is CASKRAGGTRKYSNQPQHF. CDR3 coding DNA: TGTGCCAGCAAAAGGGCCGGGGGCACAAGGAAATATAGCAATCAGCCCCAGCATTTT.

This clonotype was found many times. CDR3 protein: CASSLKGYNQPQHF. The DNA of the CDR3 is TGTGCCAGCAGTTTAAAGGGGTACAATCAGCCCCAGCATTTT. The V call is TRBV12-3 or TRBV12-4, the J call TRBJ1-5; TRBD1 is a possible D gene (5 bases). Trimming left V 2 bases short and J 3 bases short, with 8 bases between. This CDR3 has 14 amino acids.

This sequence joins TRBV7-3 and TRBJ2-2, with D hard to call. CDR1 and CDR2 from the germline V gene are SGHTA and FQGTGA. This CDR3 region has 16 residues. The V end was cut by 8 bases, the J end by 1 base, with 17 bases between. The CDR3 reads CASGPDRSLNTGELFF. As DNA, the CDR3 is TGTGCCAGCGGCCCCGATAGGAGCCTGAACACCGGGGAGCTGTTTTTT.

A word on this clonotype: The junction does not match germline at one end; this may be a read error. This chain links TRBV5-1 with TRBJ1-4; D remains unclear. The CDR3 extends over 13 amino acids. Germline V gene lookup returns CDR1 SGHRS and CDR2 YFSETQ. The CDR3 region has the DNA TGTGCCAGCAGCTTGAAGGGCTTCGAAAAACTGTTTTTT. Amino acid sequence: CASSLKGFEKLFF.

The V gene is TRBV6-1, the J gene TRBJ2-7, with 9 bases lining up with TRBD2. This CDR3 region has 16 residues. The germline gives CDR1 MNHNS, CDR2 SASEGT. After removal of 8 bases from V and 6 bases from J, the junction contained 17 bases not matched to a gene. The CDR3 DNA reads TGTGCCAGCCTAAATGGACTAGCGCAAAACGGGAGCGAGCAGTACTTC. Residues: CASLNGLAQNGSEQYF.

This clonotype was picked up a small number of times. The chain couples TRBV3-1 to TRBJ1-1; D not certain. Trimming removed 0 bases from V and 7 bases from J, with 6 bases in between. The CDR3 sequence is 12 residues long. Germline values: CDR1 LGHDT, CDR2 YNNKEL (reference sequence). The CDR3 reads CASSQDWIEAFF. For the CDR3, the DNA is TGTGCCAGCAGCCAAGACTGGATTGAAGCTTTCTTT.

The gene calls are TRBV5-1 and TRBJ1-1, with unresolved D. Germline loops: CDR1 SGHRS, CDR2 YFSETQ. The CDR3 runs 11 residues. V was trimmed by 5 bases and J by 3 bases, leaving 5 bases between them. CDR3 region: CASREYTEAFF. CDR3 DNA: TGCGCCAGCAGGGAGTACACTGAAGCTTTCTTT.

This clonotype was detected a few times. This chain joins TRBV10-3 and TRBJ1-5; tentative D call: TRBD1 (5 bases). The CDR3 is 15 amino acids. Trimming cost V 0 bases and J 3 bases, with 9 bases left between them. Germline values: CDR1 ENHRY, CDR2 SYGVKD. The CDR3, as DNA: TGTGCCATCAGTGAGTCAGGGGCTTACAATCAGCCCCAGCATTTT. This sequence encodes CAISESGAYNQPQHF.

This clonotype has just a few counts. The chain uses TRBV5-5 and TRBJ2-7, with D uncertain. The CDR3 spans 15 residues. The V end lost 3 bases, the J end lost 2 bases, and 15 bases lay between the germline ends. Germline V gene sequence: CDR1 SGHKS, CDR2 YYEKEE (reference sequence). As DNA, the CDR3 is TGTGCCAGCAGCTGGGAAAGGCAGGTCACCTACGAGCAGTACTTC. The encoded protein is CASSWERQVTYEQYF.

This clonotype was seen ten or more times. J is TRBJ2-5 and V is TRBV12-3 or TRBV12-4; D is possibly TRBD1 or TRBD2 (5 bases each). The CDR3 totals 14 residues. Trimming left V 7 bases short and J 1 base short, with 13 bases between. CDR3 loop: CASTPVRGQETQYF. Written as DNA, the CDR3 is TGTGCCAGCACCCCGGTGAGGGGCCAAGAGACCCAGTACTTC.

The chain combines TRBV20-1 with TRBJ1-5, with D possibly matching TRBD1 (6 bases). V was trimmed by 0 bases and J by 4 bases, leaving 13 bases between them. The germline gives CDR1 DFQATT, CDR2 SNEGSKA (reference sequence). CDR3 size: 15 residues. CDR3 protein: CSARDRGEWNQPQHF. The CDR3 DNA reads TGCAGTGCTAGAGACAGGGGCGAGTGGAATCAGCCCCAGCATTTT.

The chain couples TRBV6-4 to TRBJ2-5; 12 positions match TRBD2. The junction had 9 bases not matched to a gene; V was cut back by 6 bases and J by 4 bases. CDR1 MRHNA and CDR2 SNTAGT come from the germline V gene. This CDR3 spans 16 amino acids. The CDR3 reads CASSWLAGGLGETQYF. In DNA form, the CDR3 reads TGTGCCAGCAGCTGGCTAGCGGGAGGGCTTGGAGAGACCCAGTACTTC.

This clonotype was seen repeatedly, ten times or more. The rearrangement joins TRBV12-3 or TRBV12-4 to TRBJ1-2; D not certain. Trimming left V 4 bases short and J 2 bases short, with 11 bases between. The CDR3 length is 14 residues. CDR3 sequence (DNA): TGTGCCAGCAGTTATAGTGATTCCAACTATGGCTACACCTTC. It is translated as CASSYSDSNYGYTF.

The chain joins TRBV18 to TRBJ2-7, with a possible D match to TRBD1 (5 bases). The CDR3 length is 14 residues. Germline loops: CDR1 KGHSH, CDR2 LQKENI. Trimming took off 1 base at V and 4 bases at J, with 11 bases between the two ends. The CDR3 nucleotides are TGTGCCAGCTCACCACGGGCAGGGTCTTACGAGCAGTACTTC. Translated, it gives CASSPRAGSYEQYF.

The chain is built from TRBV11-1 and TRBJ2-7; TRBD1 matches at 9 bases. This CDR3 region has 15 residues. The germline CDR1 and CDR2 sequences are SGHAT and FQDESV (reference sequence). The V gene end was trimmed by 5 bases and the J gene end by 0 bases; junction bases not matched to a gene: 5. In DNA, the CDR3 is TGTGCCAGCAGCCAACCACAGGGGGCCTCCTACGAGCAGTACTTC. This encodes CASSQPQGASYEQYF.

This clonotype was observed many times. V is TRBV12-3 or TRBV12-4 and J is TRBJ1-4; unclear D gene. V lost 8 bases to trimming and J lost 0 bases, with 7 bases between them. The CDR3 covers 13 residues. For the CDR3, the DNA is TGTGCCAGCCGAGGGCCAACTAATGAAAAACTGTTTTTT. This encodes CASRGPTNEKLFF.

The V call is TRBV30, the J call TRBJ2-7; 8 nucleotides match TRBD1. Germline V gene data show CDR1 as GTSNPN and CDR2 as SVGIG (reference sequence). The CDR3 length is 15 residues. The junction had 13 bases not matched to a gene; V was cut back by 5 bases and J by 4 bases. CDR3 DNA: TGTGCCTGGGGTCAGCCTGTACAGGGGGTATACGAGCAGTACTTC. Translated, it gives CAWGQPVQGVYEQYF.

The chain's CDR3 is CASSETIMNTEAFF. For the CDR3, the DNA is TGTGCCAGCAGTGAAACCATCATGAACACTGAAGCTTTCTTT. This chain connects TRBV25-1 to TRBJ1-1, with D hard to call. Germline V CDR1 and CDR2: MGHDK, SYGVNS. This CDR3 comprises 14 residues. V lost 2 bases, J lost 0 bases, and 7 bases lay in between.

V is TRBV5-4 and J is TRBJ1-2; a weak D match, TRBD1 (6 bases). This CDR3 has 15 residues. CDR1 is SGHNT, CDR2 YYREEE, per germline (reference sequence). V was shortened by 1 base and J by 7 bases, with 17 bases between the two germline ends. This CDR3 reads CASSLRGGVSLGYTF. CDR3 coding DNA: TGTGCCAGCAGCTTGAGGGGGGGCGTGTCGCTTGGCTACACCTTC. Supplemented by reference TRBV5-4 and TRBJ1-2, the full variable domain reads ETGVTQSPTHLIKTRGQQVTLRCSSQSGHNTVSWYQQALGQGPQFIFQYYREEENGRGNFPPRFSGLQFPNYSSELNVNALELDDSALYLCASSLRGGVSLGYTFGSGTRLTVV.

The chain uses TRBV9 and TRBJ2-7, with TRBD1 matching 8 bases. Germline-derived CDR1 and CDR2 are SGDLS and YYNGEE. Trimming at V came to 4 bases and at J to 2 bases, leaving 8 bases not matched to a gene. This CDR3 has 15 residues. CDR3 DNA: TGTGCCAGCAGCCCGCGGACAGGGTTTACCTACGAGCAGTACTTC. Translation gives CASSPRTGFTYEQYF.

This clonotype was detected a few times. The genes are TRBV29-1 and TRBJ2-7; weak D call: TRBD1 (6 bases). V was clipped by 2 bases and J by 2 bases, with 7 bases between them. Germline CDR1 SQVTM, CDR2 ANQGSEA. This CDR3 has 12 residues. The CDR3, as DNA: TGCAGCGTTGAAACAGGGACCTACGAGCAGTACTTC. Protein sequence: CSVETGTYEQYF.

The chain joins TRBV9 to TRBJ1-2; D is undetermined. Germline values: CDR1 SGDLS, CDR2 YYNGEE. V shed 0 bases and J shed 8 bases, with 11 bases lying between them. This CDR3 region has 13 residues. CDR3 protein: CASSVVTGSGYTF. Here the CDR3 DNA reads TGTGCCAGCAGCGTAGTTACGGGGAGCGGCTACACCTTC.

CDR3 amino acids: CSASSPTSGRTEQFF. The DNA for the CDR3 is TGCAGTGCTAGTAGCCCCACTAGCGGGAGGACTGAGCAGTTCTTC. V usage is TRBV20-1 and J usage is TRBJ2-1; 12 bases fit TRBD2. The V segment lost 3 bases and the J segment 9 bases; nucleotides outside the gene matches: 9. Germline CDR1 is DFQATT and CDR2 is SNEGSKA (reference sequence). The CDR3 loop spans 15 amino acids.

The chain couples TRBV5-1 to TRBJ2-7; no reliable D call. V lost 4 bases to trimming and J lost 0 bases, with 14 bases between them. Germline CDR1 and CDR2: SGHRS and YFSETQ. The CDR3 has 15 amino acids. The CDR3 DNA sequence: TGCGCCAGCAGCACCGGACGGATTAGCTCCTACGAGCAGTACTTC. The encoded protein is CASSTGRISSYEQYF. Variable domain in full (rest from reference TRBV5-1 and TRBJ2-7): KAGVTQTPRYLIKTRGQQVTLSCSPISGHRSVSWYQQTPGQGLQFLFEYFSETQRNKGNFPGRFSGRQFSNSRSEMNVSTLELGDSALYLCASSTGRISSYEQYFGPGTRLTVT.